This TCR beta chain was identified in a study of vaccination effects on CD4 cells after COVID-19. Study conclusions and caveats: Vaccine-induced new clones formed most post-vaccine spike-reactive clones in convalescents.

Viral peptide pools were used in the ViraFEST assay to expand antigen-specific CD4+ T cells, and sequencing came afterward. Culture proceeded for 10 days, and CD4+ T cells were then isolated. PCR confirmed that the person was infected with SARS-CoV-2 between March and December 2020. Cultivation was performed at 1.5 million to 2 million PBMC per well with roughly 9.2 IU/ml IL-2 and about 9.2 ug/ml peptides added. Including both end residues, the CDR3 is 12 amino acids long. The germline V gene encodes CDR1 SGHDN and CDR2 FVKESK. The method was immunoSEQ multiplex PCR; TCRdb's version includes in-frame clones alone and lacks a portion of them. The repertoire holds 35,000 to 45,000 clones, with 73% as singletons. About this clone itself: Its antigen is unknown. Given the absence of the conserved phenylalanine or tryptophan at the CDR3 end, a read error is likely. Because the CDR3's place on the DNA is in doubt, the DNA is left out and the CDR3 is given as listed by TCRdb.

The receptor's source is a human donor who had a prior SARS-CoV-2 infection. The V and J genes are TRBV14 and TRBJ1-4; the DNA was not compared with TRBD1, the D call given in the table. The material was CD4+ T cells from PBMCs cultured with a peptide pool, obtained before COVID-19 vaccination. The CDR3 reads CASSQGRGQAVL.